The sequence of this TCR beta chain was determined in a study of cytomegalovirus exposure and HLA in healthy donors. Produced via immunoSEQ multiplex PCR; TCRdb's table is partial and in-frame only. The table has approximately 60,000 clones, about 91% seen once. Whole-study results and caveats: Clusters of TCRs from the first cohort tended to co-occur in the roughly 120 validation repertoires (as a later analysis found). A few of the chains that were CMV-associated were confirmed in vitro to be specific for CMV antigens. According to the study, around 180 TCR beta chains were cytomegalovirus-associated. For cytomegalovirus status, the classifier reportedly gave diagnoses with high specificity and sensitivity.

V lost 6 bases to trimming and J lost 6 bases, with 19 bases between them. The CDR3 is 15 residues long. Germline CDR1 is MNHEY and CDR2 is SMNVEV (reference sequence). Worth noting for this clone: The antigen is unknown.

This sequence joins TRBV27 and TRBJ2-3; TRBD2 is a possible D gene (5 bases). Sequenced input: PBMCs. The TCR comes from a woman younger than 30 in good health and CMV-seronegative. The CDR3 region has the DNA TGTGCCAGCAGCCGACGGGATCCGAGAGGCGATACGCAGTATTTT. Encoded protein: CASSRRDPRGDTQYF.